Listed below are T cell receptor beta chains from one sample, sequenced in a study of regulatory T cells in long-lasting Graves disease. TCRdb re-called the multiplex PCR reads through MiXCR, storing one row per CDR3 protein. The sample records 300,000 or so distinct CDR3 sequences, around 20% being singletons. The sequenced sample was peripheral blood mononuclear cells (PBMCs), obtained when the disease was refractory, from a patient treated with antithyroid drugs. These receptors all stem from a female donor with Graves disease. Both conserved end residues are part of each CDR3. A D gene is named only where the DNA matches it firmly. Clone size is stated in some rows and not others, as once, few, many or a class when expanded.

clone size	D gene	J gene	V gene	CDR3 DNA	CDR3 protein
many	TRBD1	TRBJ1-1	TRBV12-5	TGTGCTAGTGGTTTTTTCCCTCTCGCTCCGGGACAGGGGGCTGTGAACACTGAAGCTTTCTTT	CASGFFPLAPGQGAVNTEAFF
NA	TRBD1	TRBJ1-6	TRBV29-1	TGCAGCGTCTCCGGGACAGCCCCCAATTCACCCCTCCACTTT	CSVSGTAPNSPLHF
NA	NA	TRBJ2-3	TRBV6-5	TGTGCCAGCAGTTACCGTTCCCTATACACAGATACGCAGTATTTT	CASSYRSLYTDTQYF
NA	NA	TRBJ2-1	TRBV27	TGTGCCAGCAGGAGAGGGGGCTCCTACAATGAGCAGTTCTTC	CASRRGGSYNEQFF
many	TRBD2	TRBJ2-7	TRBV9	TGTGCCAGCAGCGTAGGGGCTAGCGGGAGTTACGAGCAGTACTTC	CASSVGASGSYEQYF
many	NA	TRBJ1-1	TRBV19	TGTGCCAGTAGGAACCAGGCGAACACTGAAGCTTTCTTT	CASRNQANTEAFF
many	NA	TRBJ2-7	TRBV5-1	TGCGCCAGCAGCTTGGAACAGGGCAACTACGAGCAGTACTTC	CASSLEQGNYEQYF
few	TRBD2	TRBJ2-7	TRBV24-1	TGTGCCACCAGTGATTTGGGGGCCGGGGGGTCCTACGAGCAGTACTTC	CATSDLGAGGSYEQYF
NA	TRBD1	TRBJ2-3	TRBV19	TGTGCCAGTAGTGCGGACAGGTCTAGCACAGATACGCAGTATTTT	CASSADRSSTDTQYF
NA	NA	TRBJ2-1	TRBV5-1	TGCGCCAGCGGGACGGGCGGCTCCTACAATGAGCAGTTCTTC	CASGTGGSYNEQFF
NA	TRBD1	TRBJ2-1	TRBV2	TGTGCCAGCAGCTTACTTCGGACAGGTGGAAATGAGCAGTTCTTC	CASSLLRTGGNEQFF
many	TRBD2	TRBJ2-7	TRBV20-1	TGCAGTGCTGGGGGACTAGCGGGAGGGTATAGCTACGAGCAGTACTTC	CSAGGLAGGYSYEQYF
few	NA	TRBJ2-7	TRBV4-2	TGTGCCAGCAGCCCTCGACTGGGCGGGGTCTCCTACGAGCAGTACTTC	CASSPRLGGVSYEQYF
few	NA	TRBJ1-1	TRBV11-2	TGTGCCAGCAGCCCCTTAACCGGGCCCCCGGGGACTGAAGCTTTCTTT	CASSPLTGPPGTEAFF
few	TRBD1	TRBJ1-2	TRBV7-2	TGTGCCAGCAGCACGGGGGACAGGATCTATGGCTACACCTTC	CASSTGDRIYGYTF
NA	NA	TRBJ2-7	TRBV4-2	TGTGCCAGCAGCCAAGATTCCCGGGCCCGCGAGCAGTACTTC	CASSQDSRAREQYF
NA	TRBD1	TRBJ2-2	TRBV9	TGTGCCAGCAGCGCGGAATCAGGGGGCGCCCGGGCCGGGGAGCTGTTTTTT	CASSAESGGARAGELFF
NA	TRBD2	TRBJ2-7	TRBV4-1	TGCGCCAGCAGCCAGGCTAGCGGGTTCTCCTACGAGCAGTACTTC	CASSQASGFSYEQYF
NA	NA	TRBJ2-2	TRBV9	TGTGCCAGCAGCGTAGGTCTTGGTACACGAGACACCGGGGAGCTGTTTTTT	CASSVGLGTRDTGELFF
few	NA	TRBJ2-2	TRBV14	TGTGCCAGCGAACCGGGGGGCGGACGAGGGGAGCTGTTTTTT	CASEPGGGRGELFF
NA	NA	TRBJ1-1	TRBV3-1	TGTGCCAGCAGCCAAGTGCCAGGGCGGTTGGCTTTCTTT	CASSQVPGRLAFF
many	NA	TRBJ2-2	TRBV11-2	TGTGCCAGCAGCTTAGGACTAATCATCGGGGAGCTGTTTTTT	CASSLGLIIGELFF
NA	NA	TRBJ1-1	TRBV2	TGTGCCAGCAGCGCATACAGGGAAGGGACTGAAGCTTTCTTT	CASSAYREGTEAFF
NA	NA	TRBJ2-7	TRBV11-2	TGTGCCAGCAGCTTGATCCCCCCCCAAGGGGTCCAGTACTTC	CASSLIPPQGVQYF
NA	NA	TRBJ1-6	TRBV18	TGTGCCAGCTCACCCATCGGGGCAGGCGCCAATTCACCCCTCCACTTT	CASSPIGAGANSPLHF
NA	NA	TRBJ1-6	TRBV18	TGTGCCAGCTCACCGATTAATTCACCCCTCCACTTT	CASSPINSPLHF
many	TRBD2	TRBJ2-1	TRBV6-5	TGTGCCAGCAGTTACTCAACGGGGGGGTACAATGAGCAGTTCTTC	CASSYSTGGYNEQFF
many	TRBD1	TRBJ2-5	TRBV2	TGTGCCAGCAGTGAGAACAGGGGATGGGCCGAGACTGAGACCCAGTACTTC	CASSENRGWAETETQYF
many	NA	TRBJ2-7	TRBV28	TGTGCCAGCAGTTTACAAGGGGGACTATCCTACGAGCAGTACTTC	CASSLQGGLSYEQYF
many	NA	TRBJ1-1	TRBV7-8	TGTGCCAGCAGCTTACCGTACATGTATGCCGCTGAAGCTTTCTTT	CASSLPYMYAAEAFF
NA	NA	TRBJ1-1	TRBV6-2/TRBV6-3	TGTGCCAGCAAACTAACCTGGGGACAGAACACTGAAGCTTTCTTT	CASKLTWGQNTEAFF
NA	NA	TRBJ1-2	TRBV9	TGTGCCAGCAGCGGACAGGTTTATGGCTACACCTTC	CASSGQVYGYTF
many	NA	TRBJ1-4	TRBV28	TGTGCCAGCAGTTTGATCGGATCAACTAATGAAAAACTGTTTTTT	CASSLIGSTNEKLFF
NA	NA	TRBJ1-2	TRBV19	TGTGCCAGTACGGCCGCCGGGGGAAACTATGGCTACACCTTC	CASTAAGGNYGYTF
NA	TRBD1	TRBJ1-2	TRBV29-1	TGCAGCGTTGAACTAAGGACAGGGTACTATGGCTACACCTTC	CSVELRTGYYGYTF
few	NA	TRBJ2-5	TRBV19	TGTGCCAGTAGCCCGACAGACCAAGAGGCCCAGTACTTC	CASSPTDQEAQYF
few	TRBD1	TRBJ1-1	TRBV5-4	TGTGCCAGCAGATCCCCCGGGACAGCCAACACTGAAGCTTTCTTT	CASRSPGTANTEAFF